A few counts support the clone carrying this T cell receptor beta chain. Its specificity is unknown. This specimen comes from a study of T-cell memory formation after mild COVID-19. Across the study: Largely, the TCR clusters proved donor specific. General study points: Shrinking CD4+ clones resided mostly in CM and EM, and CD8+ ones in EMRA. Clones that contracted from day 15 to 85 had balanced CD4/CD8; later expanders were CD4+ biased.

The V gene's germline CDR1 is DFQATT and CDR2 SNEGSKA (reference sequence). Trimming took off 0 bases at V and 2 bases at J, with 4 bases between the two ends. The CDR3 is 12 amino acids. Constant-segment primers and 5'RACE yielded cDNA libraries for TCR alpha and TCR beta, each carrying sample barcodes and UMIs. TCRdb used MiXCR to reprocess the 5' RACE reads, holding one entry per CDR3 protein. The profile covers about 90,000 distinct CDR3 sequences, with about 15% appearing a single time and approximately 39% taken by the ten largest. Sequenced sample: PBMCs or a T cell subset sorted from them (not recorded which). This chain links TRBV20-1 with TRBJ1-1; D unresolved. The receptor comes from a man aged 18 to 29 who had mild COVID-19 (a few samples of this study predate the infection). Cell type and time point are not known. Written as DNA, the CDR3 is TGCAGTGCTAGAGATCGAAACACTGAAGCTTTCTTT. Protein sequence: CSARDRNTEAFF.